This record looks at one T cell receptor beta chain sequence and its context. As yet, its antigen is unknown. This record comes from a study of CD8 T cells in ankylosing spondylitis. The study's findings and limits: Ankylosing spondylitis blood seemed to carry a telltale TCR beta motif made of under ten highly homologous variants.

Quantitative 5'-RACE with molecular barcodes generated TCR beta libraries. From the 5' RACE reads, TCRdb called clonotypes with MiXCR, one entry per CDR3 protein. The sample yields some 840,000 distinct CDR3 sequences, 10% to 15% seen once. The origin of this receptor is a male donor with ankylosing spondylitis. Material: blood, either unsorted or a sorted T cell fraction (not recorded which).

The CDR3 DNA follows: TGCAGTGCTAGAACTAGTTTGACAGATACGCAGTATTTT. Its translation: CSARTSLTDTQYF. The rearrangement uses TRBV20-1 and TRBJ2-3; tentatively, D is TRBD2 (5 bases). There are 13 residues in the CDR3. Trimming removed 2 bases from V and 3 bases from J, with 9 bases in between. Germline V gives CDR1 DFQATT, CDR2 SNEGSKA (reference sequence).